One and the same sample provided the 12 T cell receptor beta chains below, sequenced in a study of T cells in localized non-small cell lung cancer. Measured with immunoSEQ multiplex PCR; TCRdb has only the in-frame clones, and not every one. The data contain roughly 21,000 clones, 88% of them seen just once; the ten biggest clones take up just under 30%. Sequencing was performed on peripheral blood mononuclear cells, taken before any cancer treatment. These receptors originate from a male donor older than 55 with stage II lung adenocarcinoma.

This clone was recorded once. This chain joins TRBV14 and TRBJ2-7; D call uncertain. The CDR3 contains 12 residues. Trimming removed 3 bases from V and 0 bases from J, with 3 bases in between. Germline values: CDR1 SGHDN, CDR2 FVKESK. CDR3: CASSHRSYEQYF. The CDR3, as DNA: TGTGCCAGCAGCCATCGCTCCTACGAGCAGTACTTC. The full variable domain, rest sourced from reference TRBV14 and TRBJ2-7, is EAGVTQFPSHSVIEKGQTVTLRCDPISGHDNLYWYRRVMGKEIKFLLHFVKESKQDESGMPNNRFLAERTGGTYSTLKVQPAELEDSGVYFCASSHRSYEQYFGPGTRLTVT.

CDR3 DNA sequence: TGTGCCAGCAGCCCGCAGGGTTCCGACACAGATACGCAGTATTTT. Its translation is CASSPQGSDTDTQYF. This chain connects TRBV7-9 to TRBJ2-3; D might be TRBD1 (5 bases). This CDR3 spans 15 amino acids. V lost 5 bases, J lost 2 bases, and 14 bases lay in between. Looked up from germline, CDR1 is SEHNR and CDR2 is FQNEAQ (reference sequence).

This chain links TRBV5-1 with TRBJ1-1; a weak D match, TRBD1 (6 bases). CDR3 length: 15 residues. Looked up from germline, CDR1 is SGHRS and CDR2 is YFSETQ. V dropped 3 bases and J dropped 5 bases, with 17 bases sitting between them. CDR3 coding DNA: TGCGCCAGCAGCTGGGCTACAGGGTCAGGTACTGAAGCTTTCTTT. As protein: CASSWATGSGTEAFF.

J is TRBJ2-1 and V is TRBV19, with 7 bases fitting TRBD1. The V and J ends lost 5 bases and 4 bases, in that order; junction bases with no gene match: 8. The CDR3 covers 15 residues. Germline assignment: CDR1 LNHDA and CDR2 SQIVND (reference sequence). The CDR3 nucleotides are TGTGCCAGTAGTCTACAGGGGCAGGGGTACAATGAGCAGTTCTTC. Amino acid sequence: CASSLQGQGYNEQFF.

V and J are TRBV11-3 and TRBJ2-7; D not resolved. Germline assignment: CDR1 SGHNT and CDR2 YENEEA. The V end was cut by 1 base, the J end by 5 bases, with 6 bases between. This CDR3 has 12 residues. CDR3 loop: CASSLGINEQYF. The CDR3 nucleotides are TGTGCCAGCAGCTTAGGTATCAACGAGCAGTACTTC.

J is TRBJ1-5 and V is TRBV19, with D maybe TRBD1 (6 bases). The CDR3 runs to 15 residues. Trimming took 3 bases from V and 11 from J, leaving 20 bases between them. Germline CDR1 is LNHDA and CDR2 is SQIVND (reference sequence). In DNA form, the CDR3 reads TGTGCCAGTAGTATGTCCGGGACACCCATCGGAACCCAGCATTTT. Protein sequence: CASSMSGTPIGTQHF. Drawing the rest from reference TRBV19 and TRBJ1-5, the complete variable domain is DGGITQSPKYLFRKEGQNVTLSCEQNLNHDAMYWYRQDPGQGLRLIYYSQIVNDFQKGDIAEGYSVSREKKESFPLTVTSAQKNPTAFYLCASSMSGTPIGTQHFGDGTRLSIL.

The CDR3 region is CASRRGASGSYEQYF. The DNA for the CDR3 is TGTGCCAGCAGAAGAGGCGCTAGCGGGTCTTACGAGCAGTACTTC. The chain carries TRBV28 and TRBJ2-7; 8 bases line up with TRBD2. Germline CDR1 is MDHEN and CDR2 is SYDVKM. CDR3 size: 15 residues. After removal of 6 bases from V and 4 bases from J, the junction contained 11 bases not matched to a gene.

The chain joins TRBV7-9 to TRBJ1-3; no clear D. There are 12 residues in the CDR3. The germline V and J ends were trimmed by 2 bases and 4 bases, with 3 bases remaining between them. Germline CDR1 reads SEHNR; CDR2 reads FQNEAQ (reference sequence). CDR3 amino acids: CASSLKGNTIYF. The CDR3 nucleotides read TGTGCCAGCAGCTTAAAAGGAAACACCATATATTTT. Drawing the rest from reference TRBV7-9 and TRBJ1-3, the complete variable domain is DTGVSQNPRHKITKRGQNVTFRCDPISEHNRLYWYRQTLGQGPEFLTYFQNEAQLEKSRLLSDRFSAERPKGSFSTLEIQRTEQGDSAMYLCASSLKGNTIYFGEGSWLTVV.

V and J are TRBV5-8 and TRBJ2-5; TRBD1 might be the D (7 bases). Germline CDR1 and CDR2: SGHTS and YDEGEE. The CDR3 contains 14 residues. V was pared by 6 bases and J by 5 bases, with 17 bases between. DNA of the CDR3: TGTGCCAGCATCCGTGGACAGGCGGGGGAGACCCAGTACTTC. Protein sequence: CASIRGQAGETQYF.

The chain carries TRBV20-1 and TRBJ2-3, with D tentatively TRBD2 (5 bases). The V and J ends lost 6 bases and 6 bases respectively, with 10 bases between them. Germline V CDR1 and CDR2: DFQATT, SNEGSKA (reference sequence). This CDR3 comprises 11 residues. This CDR3 is CSAEEVDTQYF. The CDR3 DNA follows: TGCAGTGCGGAGGAGGTCGATACGCAGTATTTT.

V is TRBV7-3 and J is TRBJ2-3; the D call may be TRBD1 or TRBD2 (5 bases each). V lost 5 bases, J lost 2 bases, and 14 bases lay in between. This CDR3 has 15 residues. CDR1 SGHTA and CDR2 FQGTGA come from the germline V gene. CDR3 nucleotides: TGTGCCAGCAGCCTCTTAGGGACCGACACAGATACGCAGTATTTT. It is translated as CASSLLGTDTDTQYF.

This rearrangement joins TRBV2 to TRBJ2-5, with 7 bases lining up with TRBD2. CDR1 and CDR2 from the germline V gene are SNHLY and FYNNEI. The CDR3 has 14 amino acids. V shed 8 bases and J 4 bases; nucleotides not matched to a gene: 10. DNA for the CDR3: TGTGCCAGCCAGCGGGAAGGGCGCGGAGAGACCCAGTACTTC. Translation: CASQREGRGETQYF.